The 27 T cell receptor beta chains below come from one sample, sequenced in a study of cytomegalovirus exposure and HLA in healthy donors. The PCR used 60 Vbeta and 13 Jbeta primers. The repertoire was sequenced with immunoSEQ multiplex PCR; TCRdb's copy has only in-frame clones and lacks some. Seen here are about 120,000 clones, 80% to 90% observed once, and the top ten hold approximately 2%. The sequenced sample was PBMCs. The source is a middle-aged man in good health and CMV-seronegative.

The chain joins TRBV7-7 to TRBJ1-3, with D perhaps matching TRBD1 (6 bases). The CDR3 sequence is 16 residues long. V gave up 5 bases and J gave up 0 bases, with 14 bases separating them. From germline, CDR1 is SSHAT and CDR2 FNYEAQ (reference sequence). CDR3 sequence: CASSPGAGVSGNTIYF. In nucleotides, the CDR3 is TGTGCCAGCAGCCCAGGGGCCGGTGTCTCTGGAAACACCATATATTTT.

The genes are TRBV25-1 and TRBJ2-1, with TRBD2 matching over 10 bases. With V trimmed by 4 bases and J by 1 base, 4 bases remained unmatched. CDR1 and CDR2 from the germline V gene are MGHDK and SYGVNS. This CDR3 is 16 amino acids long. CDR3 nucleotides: TGTGCCAGCAGTGCACCGGGACTAGCGTCCTACAATGAGCAGTTCTTC. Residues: CASSAPGLASYNEQFF. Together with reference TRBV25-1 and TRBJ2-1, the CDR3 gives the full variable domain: EADIYQTPRYLVIGTGKKITLECSQTMGHDKMYWYQQDPGMELHLIHYSYGVNSTEKGDLSSESTVSRIRTEHFPLTLESARPSHTSQYLCASSAPGLASYNEQFFGPGTRLTVL.

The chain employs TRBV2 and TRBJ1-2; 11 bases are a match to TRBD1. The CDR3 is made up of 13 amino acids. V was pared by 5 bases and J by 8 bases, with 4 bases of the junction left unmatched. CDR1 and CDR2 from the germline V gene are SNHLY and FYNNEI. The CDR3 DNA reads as TGTGCCAGCAGTCGGGACAGGGGGAAAGGCTACACCTTC. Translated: CASSRDRGKGYTF.

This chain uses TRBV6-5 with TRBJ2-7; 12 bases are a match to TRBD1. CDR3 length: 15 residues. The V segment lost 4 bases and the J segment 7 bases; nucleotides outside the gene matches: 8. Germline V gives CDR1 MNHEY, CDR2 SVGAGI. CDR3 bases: TGTGCCAGCAGTTTTCTGGGACAGGGGGCGGGTGAGCAGTACTTC. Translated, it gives CASSFLGQGAGEQYF.

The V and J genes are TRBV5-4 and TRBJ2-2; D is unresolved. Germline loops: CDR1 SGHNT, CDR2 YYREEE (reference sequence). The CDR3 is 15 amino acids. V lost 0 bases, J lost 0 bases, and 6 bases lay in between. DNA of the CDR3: TGTGCCAGCAGCTTGGACGGAGCGAACACCGGGGAGCTGTTTTTT. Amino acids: CASSLDGANTGELFF.

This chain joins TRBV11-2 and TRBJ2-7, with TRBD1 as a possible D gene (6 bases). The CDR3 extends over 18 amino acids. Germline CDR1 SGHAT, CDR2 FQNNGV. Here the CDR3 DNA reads TGTACCACCGTGGGGGCTACCGGGAAACGAGGGCCCCGCTACGAGCAGTACTTC. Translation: CTTVGATGKRGPRYEQYF.

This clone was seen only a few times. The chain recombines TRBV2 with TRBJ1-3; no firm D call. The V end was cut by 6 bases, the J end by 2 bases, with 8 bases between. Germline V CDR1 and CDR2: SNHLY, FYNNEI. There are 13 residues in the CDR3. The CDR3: CASSPEAGNTIYF. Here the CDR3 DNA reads TGTGCCAGCAGCCCGGAGGCTGGAAACACCATATATTTT.

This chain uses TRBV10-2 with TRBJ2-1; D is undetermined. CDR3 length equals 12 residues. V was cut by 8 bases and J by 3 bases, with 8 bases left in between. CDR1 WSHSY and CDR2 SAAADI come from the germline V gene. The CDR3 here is CASGHSYNEQFF. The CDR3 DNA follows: TGCGCCAGCGGGCACAGCTACAATGAGCAGTTCTTC.

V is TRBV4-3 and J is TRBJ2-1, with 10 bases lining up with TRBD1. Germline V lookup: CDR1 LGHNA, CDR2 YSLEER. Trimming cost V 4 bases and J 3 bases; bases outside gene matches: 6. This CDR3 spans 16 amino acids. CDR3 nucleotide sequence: TGCGCCAGCAGCCCAAGAAGGACAGGGGGCTACAATGAGCAGTTCTTC. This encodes CASSPRRTGGYNEQFF.

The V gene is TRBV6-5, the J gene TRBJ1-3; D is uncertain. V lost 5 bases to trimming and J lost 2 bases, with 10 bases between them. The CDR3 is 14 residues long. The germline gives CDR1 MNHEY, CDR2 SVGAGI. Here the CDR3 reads CASSVHQAGNTIYF. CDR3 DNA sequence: TGTGCCAGCAGTGTCCACCAGGCTGGAAACACCATATATTTT.

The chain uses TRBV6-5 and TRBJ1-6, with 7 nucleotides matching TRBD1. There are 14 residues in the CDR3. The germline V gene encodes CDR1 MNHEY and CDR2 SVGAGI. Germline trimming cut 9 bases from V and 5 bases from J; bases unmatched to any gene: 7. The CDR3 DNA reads TGTGCCAGTACCGGGACAGCTAATAATTCACCCCTCCACTTT. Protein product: CASTGTANNSPLHF.

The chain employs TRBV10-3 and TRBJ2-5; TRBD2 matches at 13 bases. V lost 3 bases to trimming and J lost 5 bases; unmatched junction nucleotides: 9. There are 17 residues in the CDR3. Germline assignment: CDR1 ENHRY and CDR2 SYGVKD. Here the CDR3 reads CAISDPTGLAGVETQYF. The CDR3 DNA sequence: TGTGCCATCAGTGACCCCACCGGACTAGCGGGGGTCGAGACCCAGTACTTC.

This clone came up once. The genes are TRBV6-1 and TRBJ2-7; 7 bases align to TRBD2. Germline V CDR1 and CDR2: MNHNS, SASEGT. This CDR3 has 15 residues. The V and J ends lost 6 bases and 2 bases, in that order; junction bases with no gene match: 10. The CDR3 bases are TGTGCCAGCAGCAGAGGGAGCGGGGCTACCTACGAGCAGTACTTC. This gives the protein CASSRGSGATYEQYF.

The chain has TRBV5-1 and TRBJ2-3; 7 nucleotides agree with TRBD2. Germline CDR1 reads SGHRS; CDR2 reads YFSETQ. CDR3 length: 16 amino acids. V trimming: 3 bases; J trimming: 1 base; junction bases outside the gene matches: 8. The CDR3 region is CASSSTSMLGTDTQYF. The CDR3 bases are TGCGCCAGCAGCTCGACTAGCATGCTGGGCACAGATACGCAGTATTTT.

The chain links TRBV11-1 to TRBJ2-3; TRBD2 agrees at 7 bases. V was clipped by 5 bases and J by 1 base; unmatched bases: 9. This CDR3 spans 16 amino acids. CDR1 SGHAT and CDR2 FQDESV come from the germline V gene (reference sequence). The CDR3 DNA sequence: TGTGCCAGCAGCGTTGGTATCACTAGCGGCACAGATACGCAGTATTTT. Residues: CASSVGITSGTDTQYF.

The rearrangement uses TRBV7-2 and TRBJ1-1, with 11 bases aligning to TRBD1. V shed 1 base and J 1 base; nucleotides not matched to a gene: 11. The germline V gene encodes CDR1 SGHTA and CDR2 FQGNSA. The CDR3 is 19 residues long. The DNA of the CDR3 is TGTGCCAGCAGCTTAGTTGGGAGCGGGACAGGGGGTGGGAACACTGAAGCTTTCTTT. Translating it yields CASSLVGSGTGGGNTEAFF. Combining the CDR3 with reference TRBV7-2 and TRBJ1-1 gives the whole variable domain GAGVSQSPSNKVTEKGKDVELRCDPISGHTALYWYRQSLGQGLEFLIYFQGNSAPDKSGLPSDRFSAERTGGSVSTLTIQRTQQEDSAVYLCASSLVGSGTGGGNTEAFFGQGTRLTVV.

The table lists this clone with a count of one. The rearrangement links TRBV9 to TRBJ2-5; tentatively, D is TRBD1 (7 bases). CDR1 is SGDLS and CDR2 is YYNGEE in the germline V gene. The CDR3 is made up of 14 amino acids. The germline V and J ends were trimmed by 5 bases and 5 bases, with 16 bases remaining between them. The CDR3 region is CASSRQTGRETQYF. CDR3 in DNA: TGTGCCAGCAGTCGACAGACAGGGAGGGAGACCCAGTACTTC.

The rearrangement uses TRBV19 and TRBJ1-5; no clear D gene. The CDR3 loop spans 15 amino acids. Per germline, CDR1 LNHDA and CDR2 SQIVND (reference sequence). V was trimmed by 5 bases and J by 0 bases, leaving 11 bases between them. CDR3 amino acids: CASSGRRGSNQPQHF. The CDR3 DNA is TGTGCCAGTAGTGGTCGGCGGGGTAGCAATCAGCCCCAGCATTTT. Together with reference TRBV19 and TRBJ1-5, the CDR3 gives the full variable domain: DGGITQSPKYLFRKEGQNVTLSCEQNLNHDAMYWYRQDPGQGLRLIYYSQIVNDFQKGDIAEGYSVSREKKESFPLTVTSAQKNPTAFYLCASSGRRGSNQPQHFGDGTRLSIL.

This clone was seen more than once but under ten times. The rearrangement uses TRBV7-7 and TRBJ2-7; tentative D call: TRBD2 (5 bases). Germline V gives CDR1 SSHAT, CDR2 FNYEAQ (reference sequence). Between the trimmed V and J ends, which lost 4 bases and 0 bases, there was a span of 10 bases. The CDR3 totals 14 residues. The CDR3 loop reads CASSSTEGSYEQYF. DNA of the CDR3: TGTGCCAGCAGCTCCACAGAGGGCTCCTACGAGCAGTACTTC.

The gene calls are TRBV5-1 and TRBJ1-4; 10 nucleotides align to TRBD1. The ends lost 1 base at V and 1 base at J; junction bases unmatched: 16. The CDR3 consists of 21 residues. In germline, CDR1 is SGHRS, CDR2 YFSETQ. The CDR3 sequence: CASSLRGPTGGEFGTNEKLFF. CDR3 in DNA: TGCGCCAGCAGCTTGAGGGGCCCGACAGGGGGCGAATTTGGAACTAATGAAAAACTGTTTTTT.

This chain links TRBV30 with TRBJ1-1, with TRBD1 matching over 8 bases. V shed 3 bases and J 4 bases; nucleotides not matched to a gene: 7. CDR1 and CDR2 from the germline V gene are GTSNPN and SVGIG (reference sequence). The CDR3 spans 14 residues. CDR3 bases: TGTGCCTGGAGGACCACAGGGGGTACCACTGAAGCTTTCTTT. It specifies CAWRTTGGTTEAFF.

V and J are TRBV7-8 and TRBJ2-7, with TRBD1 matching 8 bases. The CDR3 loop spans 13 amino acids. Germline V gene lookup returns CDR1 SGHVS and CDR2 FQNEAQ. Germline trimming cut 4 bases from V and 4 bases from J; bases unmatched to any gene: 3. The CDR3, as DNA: TGTGCCAGCAGCTGGGGACAGGAATACGAGCAGTACTTC. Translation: CASSWGQEYEQYF. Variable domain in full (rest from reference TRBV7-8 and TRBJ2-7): GAGVSQSPRYKVAKRGQDVALRCDPISGHVSLFWYQQALGQGPEFLTYFQNEAQLDKSGLPSDRFFAERPEGSVSTLKIQRTQQEDSAVYLCASSWGQEYEQYFGPGTRLTVT.

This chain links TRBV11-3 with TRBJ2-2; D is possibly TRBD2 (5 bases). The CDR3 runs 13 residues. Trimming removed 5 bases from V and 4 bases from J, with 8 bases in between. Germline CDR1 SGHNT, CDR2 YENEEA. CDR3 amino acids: CASSSLATGELFF. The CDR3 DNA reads TGTGCCAGCAGCAGCCTAGCCACCGGGGAGCTGTTTTTT.

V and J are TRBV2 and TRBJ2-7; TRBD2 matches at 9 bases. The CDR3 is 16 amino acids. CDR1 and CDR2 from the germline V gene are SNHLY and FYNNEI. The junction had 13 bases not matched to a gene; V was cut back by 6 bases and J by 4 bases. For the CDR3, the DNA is TGTGCCAGCAGGGCCCGGGATGCGGGAGGGCGGTACGAGCAGTACTTC. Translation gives CASRARDAGGRYEQYF.

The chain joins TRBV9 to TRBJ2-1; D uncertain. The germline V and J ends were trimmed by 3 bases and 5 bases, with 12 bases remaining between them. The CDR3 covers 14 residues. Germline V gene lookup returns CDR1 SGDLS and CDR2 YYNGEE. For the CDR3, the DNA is TGTGCCAGCAGCGCCAGATACAGCCACAATGAGCAGTTCTTC. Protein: CASSARYSHNEQFF.

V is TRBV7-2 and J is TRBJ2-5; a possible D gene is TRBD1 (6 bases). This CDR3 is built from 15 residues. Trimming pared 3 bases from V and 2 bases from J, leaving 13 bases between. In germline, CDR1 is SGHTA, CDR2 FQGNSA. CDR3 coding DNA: TGTGCCAGCAGCTTGAGACAGGTGGGTCAAGAGACCCAGTACTTC. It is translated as CASSLRQVGQETQYF.

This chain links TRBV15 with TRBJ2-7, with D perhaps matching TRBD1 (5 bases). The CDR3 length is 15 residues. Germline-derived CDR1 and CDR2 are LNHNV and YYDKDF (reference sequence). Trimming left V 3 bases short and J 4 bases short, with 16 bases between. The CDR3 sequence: CATSRGGQGPYEQYF. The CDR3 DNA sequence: TGTGCCACCAGCAGGGGTGGGCAGGGCCCATACGAGCAGTACTTC.